This T cell receptor (beta chain) was sequenced for a study of yellow fever vaccine responses in identical twins (dated by TCRdb to about 2018). Context from the whole study: In the study, vaccine-responding T cell clones were precisely tracked in identical twins. Study-level results and caveats: According to the authors, in identical twins the way T cells responded to vaccination appeared partly convergent and partly personalized.

In the case of this clonotype: Its antigen specificity is not known. Per-base qualities were not stored, and no clone one base away is much larger.

Libraries were made using RT-PCR. TCRdb names Illumina HiSeq 2500 as the instrument used. TCRdb cleaned the public reads at Q25 with fastp, built clones with MiXCR and kept in-frame beta chains. A single entry per CDR3 protein holds the most common genes and DNA from its merged rows. The sample table records about 14,000 distinct CDR3 sequences; roughly 80% of these occur just once. About 0.66% of the sample comes from the top ten. V is trimmed back by 5 bases and J by 0 bases, and the junction contains 6 bases that no gene match accounts for. The CDR3 runs 16 amino acids, cysteine and phenylalanine included. Only CDR3 DNA remains: 48 bases, in frame from the first base.

This sequence was found in a woman aged 18-29 years who received the yellow fever vaccine. Donor details come from another sample of the same person, matched by shared clones. This chain is built from TRBV23-1 and TRBJ2-1, with 8 bases aligning to TRBD1. TRBV23-1 is labeled an ORF, and its function is uncertain. Material: T cells from blood (PBMCs), unsorted or a sorted subset (not recorded which), obtained before or after yellow fever vaccination (not recorded which). The nucleotide sequence reads as follows: TGCGCCAGCAGTGCTACAGGGGGACTCTCCTACAATGAGCAGTTCTTC. Translated, this gives CASSATGGLSYNEQFF.